This entry concerns a single T cell receptor beta chain. Its antigen remains unidentified. Reverse transcription of about 0.5 to 1 ug RNA was carried out with random hexamers. An immunoSEQ multiplex PCR generated amplified TCR beta CDR3 products spanning 54 Vbeta and 13 Jbeta. Using its own MiXCR run on the immunoSEQ multiplex PCR reads, TCRdb lists one record per CDR3 protein. The sample has 65,000 to 85,000 distinct CDR3 sequences, roughly 92% seen once. The data stem from a study of CD8 T cells in Susac syndrome. As for the study in general: Among the sequenced Susac syndrome patients, roughly 6 had active disease while 8 or 9 were in remission.

General study results and limits: The study conceded that its TCR sequencing and HLA analysis involved relatively few individuals. Susac CD8+ clonal expansion peaked in TEMRA cells and active patients.

The TCR originated in a human donor with Susac syndrome. The sequenced sample consisted of CD8+ T cells from PBMCs.

This CDR3 is CATSRGGGTHGYTF. In DNA, the CDR3 is TGTGCCACCAGCAGAGGGGGGGGGACACATGGCTACACCTTC. This sequence joins TRBV15 and TRBJ1-2, with TRBD1 as a possible D gene (6 bases). Germline V CDR1 and CDR2: LNHNV, YYDKDF (reference sequence). The CDR3 covers 14 residues. V lost 1 base, J lost 6 bases, and 12 bases lay in between.